The clone carrying this T cell receptor (beta chain) was counted a few times. The target antigen is unknown. Using immunoSEQ multiplex PCR, the repertoire was profiled, and TCRdb retains in-frame clones only, with some absent. The sample has around 56,000 clones, roughly 80% seen once; the top ten hold about 3.1%. Time point described: week 5, during vaccination. A 20-mer mutant IDH1 peptide at 300 ug was injected subcutaneously with topical imiquimod. This sample stems from a study of a mutant IDH1 vaccine in newly diagnosed glioma. Across the whole study: Vaccination began 4-6 weeks post radiotherapy alone, or with temozolomide cycles.

Between the trimmed V and J ends, which lost 4 bases and 4 bases, there was a span of 14 bases. The CDR3 contains 15 residues. From germline, CDR1 is SGDLS and CDR2 YYNGEE. The gene calls are TRBV9 and TRBJ1-4; D gene uncertain. Sequencing used PBMCs, obtained from a glioma patient whose treatment included an IDH1 peptide vaccine. This TCR was sampled from a woman aged 18 to 35 with glioma. Some clones in this sample may be carry-over from other donors' samples. The CDR3 spells CASSPDTRVNEKLFF. The CDR3 DNA follows: TGTGCCAGCAGCCCCGACACCCGAGTTAATGAAAAACTGTTTTTT.